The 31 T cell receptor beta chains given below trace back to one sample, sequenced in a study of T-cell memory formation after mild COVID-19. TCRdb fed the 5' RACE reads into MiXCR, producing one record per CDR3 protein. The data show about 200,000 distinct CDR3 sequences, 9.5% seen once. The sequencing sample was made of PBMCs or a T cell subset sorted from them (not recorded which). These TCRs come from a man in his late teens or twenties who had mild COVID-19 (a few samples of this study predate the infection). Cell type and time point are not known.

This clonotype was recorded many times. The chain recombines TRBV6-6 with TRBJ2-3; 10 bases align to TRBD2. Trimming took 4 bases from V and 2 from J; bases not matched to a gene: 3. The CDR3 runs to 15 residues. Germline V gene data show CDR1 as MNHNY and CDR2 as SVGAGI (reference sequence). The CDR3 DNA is TGTGCCAGCAGTTCCAGCGGGGGGGCCACAGATACGCAGTATTTT. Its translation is CASSSSGGATDTQYF.

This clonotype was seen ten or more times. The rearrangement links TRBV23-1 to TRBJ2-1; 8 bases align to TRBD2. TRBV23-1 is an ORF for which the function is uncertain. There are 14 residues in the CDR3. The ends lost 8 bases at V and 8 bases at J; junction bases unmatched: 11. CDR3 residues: CASSLTGGLDEQFF. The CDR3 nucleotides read TGCGCCAGCTCCCTCACGGGGGGGCTGGATGAGCAGTTCTTC.

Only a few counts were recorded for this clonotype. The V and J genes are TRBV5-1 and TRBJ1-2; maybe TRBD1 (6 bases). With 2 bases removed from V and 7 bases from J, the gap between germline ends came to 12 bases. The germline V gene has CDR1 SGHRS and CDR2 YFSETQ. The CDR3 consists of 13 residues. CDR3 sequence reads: CASSLMGASGYTF. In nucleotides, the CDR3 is TGCGCCAGCAGCTTAATGGGGGCAAGTGGCTACACCTTC.

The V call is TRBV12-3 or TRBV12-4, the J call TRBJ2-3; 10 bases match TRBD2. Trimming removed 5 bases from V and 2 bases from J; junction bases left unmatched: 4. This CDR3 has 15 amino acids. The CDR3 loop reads CASSGSGGTTDTQYF. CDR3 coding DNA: TGTGCCAGCAGTGGTAGCGGGGGGACCACAGATACGCAGTATTTT.

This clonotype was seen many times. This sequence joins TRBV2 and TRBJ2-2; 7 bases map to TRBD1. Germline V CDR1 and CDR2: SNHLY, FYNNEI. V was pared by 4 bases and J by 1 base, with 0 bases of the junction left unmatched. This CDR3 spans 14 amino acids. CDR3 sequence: CASSGTGNTGELFF. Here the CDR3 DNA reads TGTGCCAGCAGTGGGACAGGGAACACCGGGGAGCTGTTTTTT.

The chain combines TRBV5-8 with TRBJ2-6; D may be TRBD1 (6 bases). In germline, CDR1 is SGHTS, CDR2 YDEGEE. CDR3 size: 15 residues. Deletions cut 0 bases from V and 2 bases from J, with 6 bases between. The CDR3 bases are TGTGCCAGCAGCTTGGACAGGGCTGGGGCCAACGTCCTGACTTTC. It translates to CASSLDRAGANVLTF.

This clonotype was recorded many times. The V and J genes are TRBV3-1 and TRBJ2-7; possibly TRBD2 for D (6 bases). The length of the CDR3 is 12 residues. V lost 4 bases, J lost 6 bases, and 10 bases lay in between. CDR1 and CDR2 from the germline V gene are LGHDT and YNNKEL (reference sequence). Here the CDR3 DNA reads TGTGCCAGCAGCCGAGGGGACTCCGAGCAGTACGTC. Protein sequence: CASSRGDSEQYV.

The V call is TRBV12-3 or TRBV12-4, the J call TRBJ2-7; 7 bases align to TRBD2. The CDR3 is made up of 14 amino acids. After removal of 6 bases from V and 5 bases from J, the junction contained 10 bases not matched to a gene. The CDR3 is CASRRRESGDEQYF. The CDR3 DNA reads TGTGCCAGCAGGCGCAGGGAAAGCGGGGACGAGCAGTACTTC.

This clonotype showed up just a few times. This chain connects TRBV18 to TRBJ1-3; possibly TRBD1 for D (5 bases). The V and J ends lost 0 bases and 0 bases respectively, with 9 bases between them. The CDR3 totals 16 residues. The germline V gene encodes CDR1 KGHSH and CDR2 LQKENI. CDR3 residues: CASSPPGRSSGNTIYF. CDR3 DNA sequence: TGTGCCAGCTCACCACCGGGACGGAGCTCTGGAAACACCATATATTTT.

Here the CDR3 DNA reads TGTGCCAGCAGCACTGGACTAGATGGAGAGACCCAGTACTTC. Its protein product is CASSTGLDGETQYF. The V and J genes are TRBV5-4 and TRBJ2-5; 7 nucleotides align to TRBD2. V shed 4 bases and J 4 bases; nucleotides not matched to a gene: 7. Germline V CDR1 and CDR2: SGHNT, YYREEE (reference sequence). The CDR3 has 14 residues.

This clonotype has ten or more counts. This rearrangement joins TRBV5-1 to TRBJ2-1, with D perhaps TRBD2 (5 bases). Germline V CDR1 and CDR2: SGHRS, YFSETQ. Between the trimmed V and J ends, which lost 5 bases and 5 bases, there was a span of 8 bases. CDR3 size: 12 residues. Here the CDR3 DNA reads TGCGCCAGCAGGAGGACTGACAATGAGCAGTTCTTC. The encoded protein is CASRRTDNEQFF.

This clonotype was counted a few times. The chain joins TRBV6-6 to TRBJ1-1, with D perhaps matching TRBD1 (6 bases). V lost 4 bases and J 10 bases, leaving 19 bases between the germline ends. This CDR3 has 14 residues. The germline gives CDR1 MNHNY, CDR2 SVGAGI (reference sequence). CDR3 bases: TGTGCCAGCAGTTCCGTCTTTCAGGGGCTGGCAGCTTTCTTT. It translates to CASSSVFQGLAAFF.

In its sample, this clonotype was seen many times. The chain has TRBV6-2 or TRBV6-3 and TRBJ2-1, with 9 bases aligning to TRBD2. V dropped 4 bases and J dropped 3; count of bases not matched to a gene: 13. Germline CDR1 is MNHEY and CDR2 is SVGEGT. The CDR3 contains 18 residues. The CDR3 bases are TGTGCCAGCAGTTCTCAACCGCCCCTAGCGGGGCTCTACAATGAGCAGTTCTTC. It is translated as CASSSQPPLAGLYNEQFF.

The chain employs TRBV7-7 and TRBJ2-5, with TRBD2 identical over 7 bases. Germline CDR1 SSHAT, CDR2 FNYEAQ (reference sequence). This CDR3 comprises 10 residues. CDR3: CATGGETQYF. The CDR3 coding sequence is TGTGCTACGGGGGGTGAGACCCAGTACTTC.

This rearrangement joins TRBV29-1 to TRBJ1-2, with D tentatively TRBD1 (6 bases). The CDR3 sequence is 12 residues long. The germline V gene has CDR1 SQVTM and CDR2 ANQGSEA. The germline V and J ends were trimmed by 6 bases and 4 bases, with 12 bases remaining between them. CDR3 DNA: TGCAGCGTAGTCAGGGGAGGCTATGGCTACACCTTC. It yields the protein CSVVRGGYGYTF.

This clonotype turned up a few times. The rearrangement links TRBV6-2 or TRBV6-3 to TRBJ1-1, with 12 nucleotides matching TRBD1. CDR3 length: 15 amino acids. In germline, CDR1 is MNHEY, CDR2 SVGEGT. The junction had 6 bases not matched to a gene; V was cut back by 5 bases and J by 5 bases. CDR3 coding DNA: TGTGCCAGCAGTGAGGGGACAGGGGGCAGGACTGAAGCTTTCTTT. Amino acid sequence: CASSEGTGGRTEAFF.

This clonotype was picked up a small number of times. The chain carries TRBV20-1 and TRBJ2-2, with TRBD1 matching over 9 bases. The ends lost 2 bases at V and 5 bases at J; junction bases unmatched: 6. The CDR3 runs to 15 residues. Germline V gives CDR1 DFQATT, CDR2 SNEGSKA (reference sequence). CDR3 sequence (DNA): TGCAGTGCTAGAACAGGGGGCGGTTTTACCGGGGAGCTGTTTTTT. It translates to CSARTGGGFTGELFF.

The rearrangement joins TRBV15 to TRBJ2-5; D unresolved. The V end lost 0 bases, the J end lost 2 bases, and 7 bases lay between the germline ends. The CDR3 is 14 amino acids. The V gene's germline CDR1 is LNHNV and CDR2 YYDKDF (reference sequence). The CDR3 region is CATSRDIWQETQYF. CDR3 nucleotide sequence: TGTGCCACCAGCAGAGATATCTGGCAAGAGACCCAGTACTTC.

CDR3: CASSLALQNTEAFF. The CDR3 nucleotides read TGTGCCAGCAGTTTGGCACTTCAGAACACTGAAGCTTTCTTT. V and J are TRBV12-3 or TRBV12-4 and TRBJ1-1; D gene uncertain. The CDR3 is made up of 14 amino acids. Trimming cost V 3 bases and J 1 base, with 9 bases left between them.

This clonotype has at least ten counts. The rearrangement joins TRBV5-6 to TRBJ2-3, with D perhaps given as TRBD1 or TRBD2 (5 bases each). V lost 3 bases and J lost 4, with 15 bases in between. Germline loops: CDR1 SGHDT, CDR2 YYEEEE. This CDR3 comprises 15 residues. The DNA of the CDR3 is TGTGCCAGCAGCTCACCATTCTTGGGGGCAGATACGCAGTATTTT. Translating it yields CASSSPFLGADTQYF.

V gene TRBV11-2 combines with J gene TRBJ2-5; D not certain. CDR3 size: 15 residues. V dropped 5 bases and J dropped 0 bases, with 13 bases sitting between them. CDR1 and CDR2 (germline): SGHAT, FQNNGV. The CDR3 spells CASSPLGPYQETQYF. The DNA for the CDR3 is TGTGCCAGCAGCCCCTTAGGGCCTTACCAAGAGACCCAGTACTTC.

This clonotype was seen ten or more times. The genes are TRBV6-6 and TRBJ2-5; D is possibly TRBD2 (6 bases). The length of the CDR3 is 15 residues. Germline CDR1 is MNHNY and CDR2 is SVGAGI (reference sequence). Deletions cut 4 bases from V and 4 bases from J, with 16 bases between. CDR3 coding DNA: TGTGCCAGCAGTTTCGCGGCGGGGAGCGGAGAGACCCAGTACTTC. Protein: CASSFAAGSGETQYF.

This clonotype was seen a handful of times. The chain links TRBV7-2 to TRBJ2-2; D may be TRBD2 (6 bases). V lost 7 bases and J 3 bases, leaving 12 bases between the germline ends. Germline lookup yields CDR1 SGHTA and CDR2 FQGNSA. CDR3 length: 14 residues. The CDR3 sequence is CASTPAGDTGELFF. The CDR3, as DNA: TGTGCCAGCACCCCAGCGGGTGACACCGGGGAGCTGTTTTTT.

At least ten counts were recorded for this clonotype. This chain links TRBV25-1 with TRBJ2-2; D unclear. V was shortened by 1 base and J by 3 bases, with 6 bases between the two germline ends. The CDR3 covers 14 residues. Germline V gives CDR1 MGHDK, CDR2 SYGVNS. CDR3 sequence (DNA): TGTGCCAGCAGTGAATCGGCGTACACCGGGGAGCTGTTTTTT. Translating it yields CASSESAYTGELFF.

Here the CDR3 DNA reads TGTGCCAGCAGTCGCTATCGCGGCTACGAGCAGTACGTC. This codes for CASSRYRGYEQYV. The V gene is TRBV6-5, the J gene TRBJ2-7; D gene unclear. CDR1 is MNHEY, CDR2 SVGAGI, per germline. Trimming removed 5 bases from V and 3 bases from J, with 11 bases in between. This CDR3 spans 13 amino acids.

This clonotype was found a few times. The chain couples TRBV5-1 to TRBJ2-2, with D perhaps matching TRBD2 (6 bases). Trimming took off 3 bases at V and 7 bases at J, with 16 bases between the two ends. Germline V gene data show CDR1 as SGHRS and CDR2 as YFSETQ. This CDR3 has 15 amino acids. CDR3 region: CASSSGTPFGGELFF. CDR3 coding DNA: TGCGCCAGCAGCTCCGGGACTCCTTTTGGCGGGGAGCTGTTTTTT.

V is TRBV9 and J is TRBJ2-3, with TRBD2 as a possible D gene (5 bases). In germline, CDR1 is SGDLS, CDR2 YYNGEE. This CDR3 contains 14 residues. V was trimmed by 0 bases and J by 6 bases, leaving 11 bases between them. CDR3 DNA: TGTGCCAGCAGCGTAGAGGGCGGGCGGGATACGCAGTATTTT. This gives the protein CASSVEGGRDTQYF.

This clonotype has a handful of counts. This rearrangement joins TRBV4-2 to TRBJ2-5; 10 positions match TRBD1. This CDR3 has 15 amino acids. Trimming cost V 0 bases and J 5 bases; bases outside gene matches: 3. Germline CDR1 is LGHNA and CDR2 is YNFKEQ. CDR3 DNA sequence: TGTGCCAGCAGCCAAGAGGGACAGGGGTGGGAGACCCAGTACTTC. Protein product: CASSQEGQGWETQYF.

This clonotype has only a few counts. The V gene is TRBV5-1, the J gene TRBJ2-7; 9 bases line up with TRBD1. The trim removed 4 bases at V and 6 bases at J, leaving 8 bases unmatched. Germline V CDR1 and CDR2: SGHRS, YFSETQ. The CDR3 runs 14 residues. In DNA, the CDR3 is TGCGCCAGCAGCCCTGGACAGGGGCTCGTCGAGCAGTACGTC. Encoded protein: CASSPGQGLVEQYV.

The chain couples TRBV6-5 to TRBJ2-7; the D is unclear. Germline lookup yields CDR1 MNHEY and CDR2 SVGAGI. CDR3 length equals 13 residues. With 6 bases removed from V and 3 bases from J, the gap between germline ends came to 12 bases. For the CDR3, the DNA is TGTGCCAGCAGGAGGTCAGATTACTACGAGCAGTACTTC. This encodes CASRRSDYYEQYF.

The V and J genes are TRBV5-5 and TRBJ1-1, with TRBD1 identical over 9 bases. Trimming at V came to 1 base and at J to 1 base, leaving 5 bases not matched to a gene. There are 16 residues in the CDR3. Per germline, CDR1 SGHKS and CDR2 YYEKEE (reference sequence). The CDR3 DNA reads TGTGCCAGCAGCTTGTCCCCGGGACAGGGGAACACTGAAGCTTTCTTT. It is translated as CASSLSPGQGNTEAFF.